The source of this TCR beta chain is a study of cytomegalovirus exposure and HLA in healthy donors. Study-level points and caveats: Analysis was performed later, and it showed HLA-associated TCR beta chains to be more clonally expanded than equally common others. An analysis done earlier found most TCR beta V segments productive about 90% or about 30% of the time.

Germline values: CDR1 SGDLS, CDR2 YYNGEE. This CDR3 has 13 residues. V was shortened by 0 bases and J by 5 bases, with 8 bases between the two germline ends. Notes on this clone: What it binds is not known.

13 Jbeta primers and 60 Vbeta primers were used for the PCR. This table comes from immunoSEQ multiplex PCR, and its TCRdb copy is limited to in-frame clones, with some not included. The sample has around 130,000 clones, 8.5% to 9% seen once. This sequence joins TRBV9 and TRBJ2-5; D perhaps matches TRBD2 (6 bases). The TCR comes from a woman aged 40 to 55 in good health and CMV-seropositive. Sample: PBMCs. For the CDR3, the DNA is TGTGCCAGCAGCGTAGCAGGGAGGGAGACCCAGTACTTC. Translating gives CASSVAGRETQYF.